A selection of T cell receptor beta chains follows, all from one sample in a study of regulatory T cells in long-lasting Graves disease. TCRdb redid the calling of the multiplex PCR reads with MiXCR, one entry per CDR3 protein. The sample gives roughly 430,000 distinct CDR3 sequences, about 16% of which show up once; about 10% is in the top ten. These same records also appear under a second study, on T cells in Graves' hyperthyroidism and ophthalmopathy.

This specimen consisted of peripheral blood mononuclear cells (PBMCs), obtained at new diagnosis, from a patient treated with antithyroid drugs. The receptors originated from a young woman with Graves disease. CDR3s include the opening cysteine and the closing phenylalanine or tryptophan. A D gene is named only where the DNA matches it firmly. Not all rows give a size; the values are once, few, many and, for expanded clones, a class.

abundance	v_gene	j_gene	d_gene	CDR3nt	CDR3aa
few	TRBV4-2	TRBJ2-2	NA	TGTGCCAGCAGCCAAGATCGGGGCGTCGGGGAGCTGTTTTTT	CASSQDRGVGELFF
NA	TRBV19	TRBJ2-1	NA	TGTGCCAGTAGCCCTCAGGTCCGGGGGGAGCAGTTCTTC	CASSPQVRGEQFF
many	TRBV6-5	TRBJ1-1	NA	TGTGCCAGCAGTTTCCGGAGGGAGGGTGACACTGAAGCTTTCTTT	CASSFRREGDTEAFF
many	TRBV11-2	TRBJ1-1	NA	TGTGCCAGCAGCGTACTCGGAGGTGGGCTAGCTTTCTTT	CASSVLGGGLAFF
many	TRBV30	TRBJ1-5	NA	TGTGCCTGGAGTGTGGGGGCGGGGAACCAGCCCCAGCATTTT	CAWSVGAGNQPQHF
few	TRBV6-8	TRBJ2-2	NA	TGTGCCAGCACCCGAAACACCGGGGAGCTGTTTTTT	CASTRNTGELFF
many	TRBV6-5	TRBJ2-5	TRBD2	TGTGCCAGCAGTTATGGTGGGACTAGCGGGAGCGGGATGGAAGAGACCCAGTACTTC	CASSYGGTSGSGMEETQYF
many	TRBV12-3/TRBV12-4	TRBJ1-5	TRBD1	TGTGCCAGCAGGACAGGGGGGGATAGCAATCAGCCCCAGCATTTT	CASRTGGDSNQPQHF
many	TRBV18	TRBJ2-5	NA	TGTGCCAGCTCACCACCCATGCGAGTGGTCCTCCACTTC	CASSPPMRVVLHF
many	TRBV12-3/TRBV12-4	TRBJ1-1	NA	TGTGCCAGCAGTCCCGGATCTCTGGGGGGAGCTTTCTTT	CASSPGSLGGAFF
NA	TRBV5-1	TRBJ2-7	TRBD2	TGCGCCAGCAGCTTGGATTGGCGGGAGGAACTCTCACGGTACTTC	CASSLDWREELSRYF
few	TRBV27	TRBJ1-2	TRBD1	TGTGCCAGCAGTTTGTCTTTAGGGGGCGCTTATGGCTACACCTTC	CASSLSLGGAYGYTF
many	TRBV28	TRBJ2-1	TRBD2	TGTGCCAGCAGTTCCTATTTAGCGGGAGGTTCCTACAATGAGCAGTTCTTC	CASSSYLAGGSYNEQFF
few	TRBV9	TRBJ2-3	NA	TGTGCCAGCAGCGTAGGCCAGGGGAACACAGATACGCAGTATTTT	CASSVGQGNTDTQYF
NA	TRBV12-3/TRBV12-4	TRBJ1-1	NA	TGTGCCAGCAGTTCCTTACAGAGCCTCACTGAAGCTTTCTTT	CASSSLQSLTEAFF
few	TRBV6-5	TRBJ1-3	NA	TGTGCCAGCAGTTCGGACTCGACTGGAAACACCATATATTTT	CASSSDSTGNTIYF
many	TRBV4-1	TRBJ2-1	NA	TGCGCCAGCAGCCAAGTGGGCGCAAGCTCCTACAATGAGCAGTTCTTC	CASSQVGASSYNEQFF
many	TRBV2	TRBJ2-1	NA	TGTGCCAGCAGTGGTGGACGGACCCTCGATGAGCAGTTCTTC	CASSGGRTLDEQFF
NA	TRBV13	TRBJ1-3	TRBD1	TGTGCCAGCAGCCGGGGACAGTTCTCTGGAAACACCATATATTTT	CASSRGQFSGNTIYF
few	TRBV27	TRBJ2-3	NA	TGTGCCAGCAGTTTAGTCCGAAGAGCAGATACGCAGTATTTT	CASSLVRRADTQYF
many	TRBV6-1	TRBJ2-1	TRBD2	TGTGCCAGCAAGAAAAGGGGACTAGCGGGAGGGTTATCCTACAATGAGCAGTTCTTC	CASKKRGLAGGLSYNEQFF
many	TRBV11-2	TRBJ2-3	NA	TGTGCCAGCAGCCCGGGACCGGGCCGCACAGATACGCAGTATTTT	CASSPGPGRTDTQYF
NA	TRBV10-2	TRBJ2-7	NA	TGCGCCAGCAGTGAGACTGGGAATCTCGAGCAGTACTTC	CASSETGNLEQYF
many	TRBV11-2	TRBJ2-1	TRBD2	TGTGCCAGCAGCCCGTCCCTAGCGGACTACAATGAGCAGTTCTTC	CASSPSLADYNEQFF
NA	TRBV27	TRBJ2-6	NA	TGTGCCAGCGCCCTGTCTGGGGCCAACGTCCTGACTTTC	CASALSGANVLTF
many	TRBV13	TRBJ2-2	NA	TGTGCCAGCAACCTCAACGAAGGAACCGGGGAGCTGTTTTTT	CASNLNEGTGELFF
many	TRBV3-1	TRBJ2-7	TRBD2	TGTGCCAGCAGCCAAGAAAGGGCTAGCGGCGCCTACGAGCAGTACTTC	CASSQERASGAYEQYF
NA	TRBV7-9	TRBJ2-5	NA	TGTGCCAGCAGCTTAGGTTACAGGGCAAAGACCCAGTACTTC	CASSLGYRAKTQYF
many	TRBV27	TRBJ2-7	TRBD2	TGTGCCAGCAGTTTTGAGCTAGCGGACTCCTACGAGCAGTACTTC	CASSFELADSYEQYF
many	TRBV6-1	TRBJ2-1	TRBD2	TGTGCCAGCAGTGAATGGGGACTAGCCCTGGGGAGGGCAAATGAGCAGTTCTTC	CASSEWGLALGRANEQFF
many	TRBV9	TRBJ2-1	TRBD2	TGTGCCAGCAGCGTAGTGCGAAGCGGGATCTACAATGAGCAGTTCTTC	CASSVVRSGIYNEQFF
many	TRBV6-1	TRBJ1-5	NA	TGTGCCAGCAGTGACAGGCGAAATCAGCCCCAGCATTTT	CASSDRRNQPQHF
few	TRBV7-2	TRBJ1-2	NA	TGTGCCAGCAGCCCCCGGCGGGTGGCGAATGGCTACACCTTC	CASSPRRVANGYTF
many	TRBV28	TRBJ1-1	NA	TGTGCCAGCAGTTCCCCAGGGGTCCTCATGAACACTGAAGCTTTCTTT	CASSSPGVLMNTEAFF
NA	TRBV20-1	TRBJ2-7	NA	TGCAGTGCCCCGAGGCGCTTAGTTGGCGAGCAGTACTTC	CSAPRRLVGEQYF
many	TRBV5-1	TRBJ2-3	NA	TGCGCCAGCAGCTCGCAGGTACCAGATACGCAGTATTTT	CASSSQVPDTQYF
NA	TRBV14	TRBJ2-2	NA	TGTGCCAGCAGCCAAGATAGGTCGGACAAAACCGGGGAGCTGTTTTTT	CASSQDRSDKTGELFF
NA	TRBV7-3	TRBJ2-1	TRBD2	TGTGCCAGCAGCTTAAGACCCGGAAGACTAGCGAACAATGAGCAGTTCTTC	CASSLRPGRLANNEQFF
few	TRBV4-1	TRBJ2-1	NA	TGCGCCAGCAGCCAAAGCCTCGTATTGACCTACAATGAGCAGTTCTTC	CASSQSLVLTYNEQFF
NA	TRBV27	TRBJ2-2	NA	TGTGCCAGCAGTTTGGCCAGACTCACCGGGGAGCTGTTTTTT	CASSLARLTGELFF
many	TRBV20-1	TRBJ2-3	NA	TGCAGTGCTAGAGAGACAACTAGCCGAAGCACAGATACGCAGTATTTT	CSARETTSRSTDTQYF
many	TRBV12-5	TRBJ2-1	TRBD2	TGTGCTAGTGGTTTGGAGCGGGGACGGAACAATGAGCAGTTCTTC	CASGLERGRNNEQFF
NA	TRBV6-1	TRBJ1-2	TRBD1	TGTGCCAGCATCCCAAGGGGACAGACCTCTAACTATGGCTACACCTTC	CASIPRGQTSNYGYTF
many	TRBV20-1	TRBJ2-7	NA	TGCAGTGCTCCACCGGGGGGCGGGAGAGTCTACGAGCAGTACTTC	CSAPPGGGRVYEQYF
many	TRBV29-1	TRBJ1-1	NA	TGCAGCGTTGGCAGACATTTTGGGGGGTTCGCTGAAGCTTTCTTT	CSVGRHFGGFAEAFF